The clone carrying this T cell receptor beta chain was recorded at least ten times. The germline V gene encodes CDR1 SGHNT and CDR2 YYREEE (reference sequence). The CDR3 is 14 residues long. The V and J ends lost 5 bases and 5 bases respectively, with 16 bases between them. TCRdb called the reads again in MiXCR, with one record for every CDR3 protein. Among about 250,000 distinct CDR3 sequences, about 12% were seen once, and the ten largest hold 1.5% to 2%. The data were obtained in a study of T cell repertoires in cytomegalovirus infection. Study context: Public TCR beta signatures were indicative of both CMV infection and a matching HLA type.

Sequenced: PBMCs. The sequence came from a human donor in good health (CMV status not recorded). Some clones in this sample may be carry-over from other donors' samples. The chain carries TRBV5-4 and TRBJ2-5; D is perhaps TRBD1 (8 bases). The CDR3 nucleotides read TGTGCCAGCAGTAACACAGGGGGGGATGAGACCCAGTACTTC. This gives the protein CASSNTGGDETQYF.